Listed below are T cell receptor beta chains from one sample, sequenced in a study of response to subunit inactivated influenza vaccine. One entry per CDR3 protein results from TCRdb running MiXCR on the RT-PCR reads. This sample has 500,000 to 550,000 distinct CDR3 sequences, with roughly 23% found just once. A further study also used this sample, focusing on T cells expressing NK-cell markers.

The sample here was CD4+ T cells sorted from PBMCs, taken approximately 12 days after vaccination. All receptors derive from a man in his fifties who received an inactivated influenza vaccine. The CDR3 runs from the conserved cysteine through the conserved F or W. Fields, in order: D gene, J gene, clone size, V gene, CDR3 protein, CDR3 DNA. D genes are given only for firm matches. Clone size, where shown, is once, few, many, or a class for clones that have expanded.

-	TRBJ2-7	few	TRBV5-1	CASSSAPGSFGYEQYF	TGCGCCAGCAGCTCCGCCCCAGGGTCATTTGGCTACGAGCAGTACTTC
TRBD2	TRBJ2-1	few	TRBV7-9	CASSPGTSGTERGQFF	TGTGCCAGCAGCCCGGGGACTAGCGGGACCGAGAGGGGGCAGTTCTTC
-	TRBJ2-5	-	TRBV24-1	CATMGLPGETQYF	TGTGCCACCATGGGGTTGCCAGGAGAGACCCAGTACTTC
-	TRBJ2-5	few	TRBV14	CASSRSGFASGQTQYF	TGTGCCAGCAGCCGATCGGGCTTCGCGTCGGGGCAGACCCAGTACTTC
TRBD1	TRBJ2-1	-	TRBV23-1	CASNKGQAGNEQFF	TGCGCCAGCAATAAGGGACAGGCGGGCAATGAGCAGTTCTTC
-	TRBJ2-6	-	TRBV5-6	CASSFLANVLTF	TGTGCCAGCAGCTTTTTGGCCAACGTCCTGACTTTC
TRBD2	TRBJ2-1	-	TRBV7-3	CASSLGTSGIDEQFF	TGTGCCAGCAGCTTAGGGACTAGCGGGATCGATGAGCAGTTCTTC
TRBD1	TRBJ1-1	few	TRBV20-1	CSAFQGAMAGTEAFF	TGCAGTGCTTTCCAGGGGGCGATGGCAGGCACTGAAGCTTTCTTT
-	TRBJ2-7	-	TRBV28	CASSSHRAVTYEQYF	TGTGCCAGCAGTTCACACAGGGCTGTTACCTACGAGCAGTACTTC
-	TRBJ2-3	-	TRBV29-1	CSVVTGTSTDTQYF	TGCAGCGTTGTCACAGGGACTAGCACAGATACGCAGTATTTT
TRBD2	TRBJ2-3	-	TRBV11-1	CASSPNTASGSKWDTQYF	TGTGCCAGCAGTCCTAACACGGCTAGCGGGAGTAAATGGGATACGCAGTATTTT
TRBD2	TRBJ2-3	-	TRBV6-5	CASSYSVLAGDTQYF	TGTGCCAGCAGTTACTCTGTCCTAGCGGGGGATACGCAGTATTTT
TRBD1	TRBJ1-6	few	TRBV5-1	CASSFRDSRSPLHF	TGCGCCAGCAGCTTCCGGGACAGTCGTTCACCCCTCCACTTT
-	TRBJ1-2	few	TRBV4-1	CASSQEGGARGYTF	TGCGCCAGCAGCCAAGAAGGGGGGGCGAGGGGCTACACCTTC